Sequencing of this T cell receptor beta chain was carried out in a study of metastatic and nonmetastatic thyroid tumors. Turning to the study itself: Where malignant and benign thyroid patients were concerned, repertoires were compared across blood and tumor or nodule tissue. Study-wide points: According to reports, the diversity of TCR beta was significantly higher in malignant thyroid tumors than in benign nodules, and this held in both blood and tumor samples.

This clone appeared a few times. Its specificity is not known. Methods used by the authors: Researchers built a distant-metastasis classifier for papillary thyroid cancer that drew on CDR3 differences across clinicopathological groups. TCRdb re-processed the PCR reads through MiXCR. The V and J calls, along with clone size, are taken from TCRdb and not from the paper's own processing. The sample shows over 6,000 clones, roughly 29% of them seen only once. Among the patients, none had received any treatment before thyroid surgery. The CDR3 is 13 amino acids. Trimming shortened V by 10 bases and J by 4 bases, and 16 bases separated the two germline ends. Germline CDR1 is LNHDA and CDR2 is SQIVND (reference sequence).

The TCR comes from a female donor with papillary thyroid cancer or a benign thyroid nodule (not recorded which). Some clones in this sample may be carry-over from other donors' samples. The V call is TRBV19, the J call TRBJ1-1, with D possibly TRBD1 on 6 matching bases. Sample: tumor tissue. CDR3 sequence (DNA): TGTGCCACCTACAGGGATCATGGCACTGAAGCTTTCTTT. Amino acids: CATYRDHGTEAFF.